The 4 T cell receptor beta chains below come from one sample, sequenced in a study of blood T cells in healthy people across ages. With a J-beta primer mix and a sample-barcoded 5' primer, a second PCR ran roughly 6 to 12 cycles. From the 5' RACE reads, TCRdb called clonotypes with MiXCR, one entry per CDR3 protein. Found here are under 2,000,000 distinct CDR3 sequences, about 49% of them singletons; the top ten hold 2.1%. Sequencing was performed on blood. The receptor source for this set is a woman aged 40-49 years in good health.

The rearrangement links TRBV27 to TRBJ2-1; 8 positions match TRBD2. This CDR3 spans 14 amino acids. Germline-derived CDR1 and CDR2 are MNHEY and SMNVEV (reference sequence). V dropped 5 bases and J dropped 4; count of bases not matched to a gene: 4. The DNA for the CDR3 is TGTGCCAGCAGTAAAGCGGGGGAATACAATGAGCAGTTCTTC. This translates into CASSKAGEYNEQFF.

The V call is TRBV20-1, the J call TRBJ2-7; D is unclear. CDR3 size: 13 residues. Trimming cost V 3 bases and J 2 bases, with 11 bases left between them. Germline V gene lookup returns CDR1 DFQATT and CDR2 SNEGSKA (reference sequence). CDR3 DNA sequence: TGCAGTGCTAGTATCATTATCCCCTACGAGCAGTACTTC. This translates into CSASIIIPYEQYF.

CDR3 region: CASSTSGIQETQYF. The CDR3 DNA follows: TGTGCCAGCAGCACTAGCGGTATACAAGAGACCCAGTACTTC. V is TRBV28 and J is TRBJ2-5; TRBD2 matches 8 bases. Germline-derived CDR1 and CDR2 are MDHEN and SYDVKM. With 6 bases clipped from V and 2 bases from J, the junction kept 5 bases outside the gene matches. The CDR3 is 14 residues long.

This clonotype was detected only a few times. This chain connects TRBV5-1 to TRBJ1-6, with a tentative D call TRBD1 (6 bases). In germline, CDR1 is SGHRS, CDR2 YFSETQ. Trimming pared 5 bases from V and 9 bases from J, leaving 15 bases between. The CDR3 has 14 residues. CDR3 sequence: CASSSTGFGSPLHF. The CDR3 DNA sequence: TGCGCCAGCAGTTCGACAGGTTTCGGTTCACCCCTCCACTTT.